This T cell receptor (beta chain) is drawn from a study of early T cells in non-severe SARS-CoV-2 infection. In its sample, this clonotype was seen many times. Using its own MiXCR run on the 5' RACE reads, TCRdb lists one record per CDR3 protein. Of tens of thousands of distinct CDR3 sequences in the sample, about 13% were seen once. Germline lookup yields CDR1 SQVTM and CDR2 ANQGSEA. With 7 bases removed from V and 3 bases from J, the gap between germline ends came to 16 bases. The CDR3 totals 14 residues. The chain is built from TRBV29-1 and TRBJ2-1; D might be TRBD2 (5 bases). The receptor's source is an adult who was a healthcare worker with PCR-confirmed SARS-CoV-2 infection or an uninfected control (not recorded which). Sequenced sample: whole blood. This CDR3 reads CSESNTRDYNEQFF. As DNA, the CDR3 is TGCAGCGAAAGCAACACCCGGGACTACAATGAGCAGTTCTTC.